This is a list of T cell receptor beta chains from one sample in a study of PD-1 blockade in classical Hodgkin lymphoma. The repertoire was sequenced with immunoSEQ multiplex PCR; TCRdb's copy has only in-frame clones and lacks some. Of roughly 60,000 clones listed, more than 75% are singletons. Sequences were derived from peripheral blood mononuclear cells (PBMCs), sampled before the second cycle of nivolumab. The receptors derive from a human donor with classical Hodgkin lymphoma. Both conserved end residues are part of each CDR3. A D gene is named only where the DNA matches it firmly. Where a row states a size, it is once, few, many or the class of an expanded clone; other rows omit it.

d_call: .
v_call: TRBV5-1
cdr3_length: 14
j_call: TRBJ2-2
clone_size: .
cdr3_aa: CASSQIQGTGELFF
cdr3_nt: TGCGCCAGCAGCCAAATACAGGGCACCGGGGAGCTGTTTTTT

d_call: TRBD1
v_call: TRBV5-1
cdr3_length: 15
j_call: TRBJ2-1
clone_size: once
cdr3_aa: CASSLRTGVYNEQFF
cdr3_nt: TGCGCCAGCAGCCTGCGGACAGGGGTCTACAATGAGCAGTTCTTC

d_call: .
v_call: TRBV5-1
cdr3_length: 15
j_call: TRBJ2-7
clone_size: .
cdr3_aa: CASSLPGQSGYEQYF
cdr3_nt: TGCGCCAGCAGCTTGCCAGGACAATCGGGCTACGAGCAGTACTTC

d_call: .
v_call: TRBV2
cdr3_length: 19
j_call: TRBJ1-2
clone_size: .
cdr3_aa: CASSEEENSGVWENYGYTF
cdr3_nt: TGTGCCAGCAGTGAAGAAGAGAACTCGGGAGTTTGGGAAAACTATGGCTACACCTTC

d_call: .
v_call: TRBV5-1
cdr3_length: 16
j_call: TRBJ2-7
clone_size: .
cdr3_aa: CASSSPPRGLTYEQYF
cdr3_nt: TGCGCCAGCAGTTCCCCCCCCAGGGGTCTAACCTACGAGCAGTACTTC

d_call: .
v_call: TRBV5-1
cdr3_length: 13
j_call: TRBJ1-2
clone_size: .
cdr3_aa: CASSLEQNYGYTF
cdr3_nt: TGCGCCAGCAGCTTGGAACAGAACTATGGCTACACCTTC

d_call: TRBD2
v_call: TRBV19
cdr3_length: 16
j_call: TRBJ2-5
clone_size: .
cdr3_aa: CASSKGLAGPQETQYF
cdr3_nt: TGTGCCAGTAGTAAAGGACTAGCGGGGCCCCAAGAGACCCAGTACTTC

d_call: .
v_call: TRBV4-1
cdr3_length: 16
j_call: TRBJ1-2
clone_size: .
cdr3_aa: CASSQDRVGGFYGYTF
cdr3_nt: TGCGCCAGCAGCCAAGATCGCGTAGGGGGGTTCTATGGCTACACCTTC

d_call: .
v_call: TRBV5-1
cdr3_length: 12
j_call: TRBJ2-7
clone_size: .
cdr3_aa: CASSAQGGEQYF
cdr3_nt: TGCGCCAGCAGCGCACAGGGTGGCGAGCAGTACTTC

d_call: .
v_call: TRBV5-1
cdr3_length: 15
j_call: TRBJ1-4
clone_size: .
cdr3_aa: CASSLGGGAPEKLFF
cdr3_nt: TGCGCCAGCAGCTTGGGAGGGGGGGCGCCTGAAAAACTGTTTTTT

d_call: .
v_call: TRBV13
cdr3_length: 14
j_call: TRBJ2-5
clone_size: .
cdr3_aa: CASSLYLGTETQYF
cdr3_nt: TGTGCCAGCAGCTTATATCTAGGCACAGAGACCCAGTACTTC

d_call: .
v_call: TRBV5-1
cdr3_length: 12
j_call: TRBJ2-3
clone_size: once
cdr3_aa: CASSPGTDTQYF
cdr3_nt: TGCGCCAGCAGTCCAGGCACAGATACGCAGTATTTT

d_call: .
v_call: TRBV9
cdr3_length: 14
j_call: TRBJ1-6
clone_size: .
cdr3_aa: CASSVAQSWGALHF
cdr3_nt: TGTGCCAGCAGCGTAGCTCAAAGTTGGGGGGCCCTCCACTTT

d_call: .
v_call: TRBV9
cdr3_length: 19
j_call: TRBJ2-1
clone_size: medium-sized
cdr3_aa: CASSVYPRVSGGPGFGQFF
cdr3_nt: TGTGCCAGCAGCGTTTACCCGCGAGTGTCCGGGGGGCCCGGTTTCGGCCAGTTCTTC

d_call: .
v_call: TRBV6-5
cdr3_length: 14
j_call: TRBJ2-5
clone_size: .
cdr3_aa: CASTASGSQETQYF
cdr3_nt: TGTGCCAGCACCGCATCGGGCAGCCAAGAGACCCAGTACTTC

d_call: .
v_call: TRBV5-1
cdr3_length: 16
j_call: TRBJ2-3
clone_size: .
cdr3_aa: CASSLIGRGHTDTQYF
cdr3_nt: TGCGCCAGCAGCTTGATAGGGCGGGGACACACAGATACGCAGTATTTT